This T cell receptor beta chain came from a study of blood T cell repertoires in COVID-19. Study at large: The samples span acute and convalescent COVID-19 from the United States, Italy and Spain. Sources were T cells, B-cell-depleted T cells, or PBMCs; the material itself was cDNA or gDNA.

Original data processing: Reference gene primer amplification yielded estimated nucleated cell counts. Sequencing used immunoSEQ multiplex PCR; TCRdb keeps in-frame clones, though not all of them. V and J calls and clone size are given by that table; D and trimming were obtained from the DNA. The table lists approximately 30,000 clones, about 88% of them singletons. CDR1 PRHDT and CDR2 FYEKMQ come from the germline V gene (reference sequence). The CDR3 spans 11 residues. V shed 5 bases and J shed 8 bases, with 6 bases lying between them. Sequenced sample: peripheral blood. The TCR was taken from a woman over 75 with active or convalescent COVID-19. The rearrangement links TRBV13 to TRBJ2-2; D unresolved. The CDR3 loop reads CASSRVGELFF. The CDR3 coding sequence is TGTGCCAGCAGCCGAGTAGGGGAGCTGTTTTTT.